Shown below are 9 T cell receptor beta chains from a single sample sequenced in a study of Ad26.COV2.S vaccination and SARS-CoV-2 variants. TCRdb's copy holds only in-frame clones and misses some; the assay was immunoSEQ multiplex PCR. The repertoire consists of about 280,000 clones, with around 87% occurring once and the leading ten covering about 3.5%. The treatment here: roughly 19 received Ad26.COV2.S at low or high dose, single or two shots; 5 received placebo; per-sample allocation not given. Vaccine and placebo recipients were sampled on day 63 after the first injection. Sequenced here: peripheral blood, sampled in a trial of Ad26.COV2.S vaccine versus placebo. Receptors originate from a person aged 18-60 years who received the Ad26.COV2.S COVID-19 vaccine or a placebo.

A note on this clone: Other DNA sequences of this sample code for an identical CDR3. This chain joins TRBV7-8 and TRBJ2-3, with D uncertain. CDR3 length equals 13 residues. The V gene's germline CDR1 is SGHVS and CDR2 FQNEAQ. With 0 bases removed from V and 4 bases from J, the gap between germline ends came to 5 bases. The CDR3 reads CASSLAGADTQYF. For the CDR3, the DNA is TGTGCCAGCAGCTTAGCAGGCGCAGATACGCAGTATTTT.

This clone was detected only a few times. This chain links TRBV30 with TRBJ1-1; a weak D match, TRBD1 (5 bases). V lost 4 bases, J lost 3 bases, and 15 bases lay in between. The CDR3 spans 14 residues. Looked up from germline, CDR1 is GTSNPN and CDR2 is SVGIG (reference sequence). DNA for the CDR3: TGTGCCTGGATCGTCAGGGAAGGGTACACTGAAGCTTTCTTT. It codes for CAWIVREGYTEAFF.

The chain recombines TRBV11-1 with TRBJ2-3, with D hard to call. Germline values: CDR1 SGHAT, CDR2 FQDESV (reference sequence). The CDR3 has 15 residues. V lost 1 base and J 3 bases, leaving 11 bases between the germline ends. The CDR3, as DNA: TGTGCCAGCAGCTTAGATCTTTTGTTAACAGATACGCAGTATTTT. Its translation: CASSLDLLLTDTQYF.

This clone was detected ten times or more. The V call is TRBV2, the J call TRBJ2-7; TRBD1 matches at 9 bases. Germline V gene lookup returns CDR1 SNHLY and CDR2 FYNNEI. The V segment lost 10 bases and the J segment 2 bases; nucleotides outside the gene matches: 6. This CDR3 is 13 amino acids long. CDR3 amino acids: CATEQGATYEQYF. The DNA for the CDR3 is TGTGCCACCGAACAGGGGGCTACCTACGAGCAGTACTTC.

The chain couples TRBV27 to TRBJ1-6; 10 positions match TRBD1. V lost 6 bases and J lost 7; bases outside the gene matches: 6. The CDR3 is made up of 15 amino acids. The germline CDR1 and CDR2 sequences are MNHEY and SMNVEV (reference sequence). This CDR3 is CASSLTGQGNSPLHF. CDR3 bases: TGTGCCAGCAGCCTTACGGGACAGGGGAATTCACCCCTCCACTTT.

The J gene is TRBJ1-6, the V gene TRBV6-6; 7 nucleotides align to TRBD1. The germline gives CDR1 MNHNY, CDR2 SVGAGI (reference sequence). Trimming cost V 8 bases and J 8 bases; bases outside gene matches: 9. The CDR3 runs 14 residues. CDR3 sequence: CASQRQGLDSPLHF. CDR3 coding DNA: TGTGCCAGCCAAAGACAGGGTCTCGATTCACCCCTCCACTTT.

This clone occurred a few times. The J gene is TRBJ1-5, the V gene TRBV2; no firm D call. V was pared by 6 bases and J by 0 bases, with 9 bases between. This CDR3 region has 14 residues. Germline V gene lookup returns CDR1 SNHLY and CDR2 FYNNEI. CDR3 coding DNA: TGTGCCAGCAGAGCAGACAATAGCAATCAGCCCCAGCATTTT. Amino acids: CASRADNSNQPQHF.

The CDR3 protein is CASREKVGTEAFF. CDR3 in DNA: TGTGCCAGCAGAGAAAAGGTGGGCACTGAAGCTTTCTTT. V gene TRBV5-6 combines with J gene TRBJ1-1; the D is unclear. The CDR3 is 13 residues long. Per the germline V gene, CDR1 is SGHDT and CDR2 is YYEEEE. Deletions cut 5 bases from V and 4 bases from J, with 12 bases between.

This clone was observed a few times. This chain joins TRBV10-1 and TRBJ1-2; D is undetermined. Looked up from germline, CDR1 is WNHNN and CDR2 is SYGVQD (reference sequence). The CDR3 length is 13 residues. Trimming removed 3 bases at V and 2 bases at J, with 7 bases between. Here the CDR3 reads CASSETENYGYTF. In nucleotides, the CDR3 is TGCGCCAGCAGTGAAACGGAGAACTATGGCTACACCTTC.